This TCR beta chain was sequenced for a study of T cells after yellow fever vaccination. Using its own MiXCR run on the 5' RACE reads, TCRdb lists one record per CDR3 protein. This table has around 530,000 distinct CDR3 sequences, around 16% appearing once. The CDR3 totals 14 residues. Unmatched junction bases numbered 2, after V lost 5 bases and J lost 4 bases. Specimen: PBMCs, collected about 5 days after the first yellow fever vaccination. The J gene is TRBJ2-2, the V gene TRBV12-3 or TRBV12-4; 9 bases fit TRBD1. This TCR was sampled from a man younger than 35 who received the YFV17D yellow fever vaccine. CDR3 sequence (DNA): TGTGCCAGCAGTAACAGGGGGCGCACCGGGGAGCTGTTTTTT. This gives the protein CASSNRGRTGELFF.